This T cell receptor beta chain was found in a study of cytotoxic CD8 clonotypes in ibrutinib-treated CLL. J was trimmed by 7 bases and V by 7 bases; bases with no gene match: 3. The CDR3 covers 11 residues. CDR1 is LNHDA and CDR2 is SQIVND in the germline V gene (reference sequence). There are a few counts of this clone. Clones were read by immunoSEQ multiplex PCR, and TCRdb kept only the in-frame ones, dropping some. The sample lists fewer than 80,000 clones; approximately 62% were seen once. The source material was PBMCs, sampled after 12 months of ibrutinib treatment. V and J are TRBV19 and TRBJ1-2; 7 nucleotides line up with TRBD1. The receptor was derived from a human donor with chronic lymphocytic leukemia. CDR3 residues: CASTGGIGYTF. The DNA for the CDR3 is TGTGCCAGTACAGGGGGTATTGGCTACACCTTC.